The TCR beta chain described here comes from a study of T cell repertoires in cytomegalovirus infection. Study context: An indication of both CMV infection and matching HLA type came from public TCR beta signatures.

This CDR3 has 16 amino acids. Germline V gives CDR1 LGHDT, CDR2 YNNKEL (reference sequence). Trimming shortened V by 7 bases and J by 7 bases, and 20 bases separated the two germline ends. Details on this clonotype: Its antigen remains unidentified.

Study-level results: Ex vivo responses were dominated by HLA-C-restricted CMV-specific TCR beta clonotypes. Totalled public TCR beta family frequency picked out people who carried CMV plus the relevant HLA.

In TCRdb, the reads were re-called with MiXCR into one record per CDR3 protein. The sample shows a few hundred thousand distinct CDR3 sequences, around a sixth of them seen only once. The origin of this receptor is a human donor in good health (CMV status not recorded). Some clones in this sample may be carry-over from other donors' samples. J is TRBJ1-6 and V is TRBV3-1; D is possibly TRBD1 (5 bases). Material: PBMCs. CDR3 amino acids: CASKKNDGGRNSPLHF. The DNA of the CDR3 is TGTGCCAGCAAGAAAAACGACGGGGGAAGGAATTCACCCCTCCACTTT.